This record looks at one T cell receptor (beta chain) sequence and its context. The antigen is undetermined. A junction end diverges from the germline sequence, so it may reflect a read error. Researchers picked out CD4+ and CD8+ T cells from PBMCs by sorting. The data were obtained in a study of CD8+ T cells in alopecia areata. CDR3 length: 15 amino acids. The germline CDR1 and CDR2 sequences are SEHNR and FQNEAQ (reference sequence). Study-level findings and limits: Affected lesional scalp, above all in alopecia totalis/universalis, was more clonal than normal scalp.

Extracted from the samples, RNA was reverse transcribed into cDNA to serve as the sequencing template. Data came from immunoSEQ multiplex PCR; TCRdb stores just in-frame clones and leaves some out. This sample yields approximately 89,000 clones, of which 51% are seen a single time; under 6.5% belongs to the top ten. The chain is built from TRBV7-9 and TRBJ2-7, with D tentatively TRBD2 (5 bases). Input material: NKG2D-high CD8+ T cells sorted from blood. The sequence came from a human donor with alopecia areata. Written as DNA, the CDR3 is TGTGCCAGCAGCGTAGCCGGACTCCCCTCTAACGAGCAGTACTTC. Protein: CASSVAGLPSNEQYF.